The sequence of this T cell receptor beta chain was determined in a study of immune heterogeneity within non-small cell lung tumors. Bulk tumor genomic DNA, around 600 ng per sample, was the template. Multiple biopsies spaced far apart were taken from each primary tumor during surgery. Enrolled patients presented with newly diagnosed, previously untreated non-small cell lung cancer and underwent curative surgery. As for this clonotype: As yet, its antigen is unknown. A clone one base away is much larger, so this may be a read error.

Multiplex PCR (32 V and 13 J primers) was used to amplify the TCR beta CDR3. TCRdb re-called the multiplex PCR reads through MiXCR, storing one row per CDR3 protein. The sample has fewer than 25,000 distinct CDR3 sequences; approximately 26% are singletons. Germline loops: CDR1 DFQATT, CDR2 SNEGSKA (reference sequence). The CDR3 is 14 residues long. Study results and limitations: Alongside site-unique high-frequency clones, identical dominant CDR3 beta clonotypes recurred across tumor sites within a patient.

Sequencing was done on a sample of lung tumor tissue. The sequence was obtained from a man aged 35 to 55 with non-small cell lung cancer. The chain joins TRBV20-1 to TRBJ2-7; TRBD2 might be the D (6 bases). CDR3 in DNA: TGCATTGCTAGAGATCTTGCGGGGTCCTACGAGCAGTACTTC. Residues: CIARDLAGSYEQYF.